The 23 T cell receptor beta chains in this list originate from one sample, sequenced in a study of blood T cells in healthy people across ages. A J-beta primer mix and a sample-barcoded 5' primer were used in a second PCR of about 7 to 12 cycles. From the 5' RACE reads, TCRdb called clonotypes with MiXCR, one entry per CDR3 protein. The sample lists approximately 810,000 distinct CDR3 sequences; around 26% were seen once. The specimen sequenced was blood. Receptors originate from a woman older than 75 in good health.

This chain joins TRBV20-1 and TRBJ1-3; D is perhaps TRBD1 (6 bases). V shed 7 bases and J shed 8 bases, with 18 bases lying between them. This CDR3 is built from 13 residues. The germline gives CDR1 DFQATT, CDR2 SNEGSKA (reference sequence). CDR3 sequence (DNA): TGCAGTGGTGTCCGGGACATAGTTGACACCATATATTTT. This encodes CSGVRDIVDTIYF.

Details on this clonotype: Germline and junction disagree at one end, which may indicate a read error. This chain uses TRBV27 with TRBJ2-7; 11 bases align to TRBD1. The J call may be mistaken, given a closer DNA end match to TRBJ2-5. This CDR3 has 16 amino acids. CDR1 MNHEY and CDR2 SMNVEV come from the germline V gene (reference sequence). This CDR3 is CAGSTRTGGTRETQYF. DNA for the CDR3: TGTGCCGGCAGTACCCGGACAGGGGGCACCAGGGAGACCCAGTACTTC.

V and J are TRBV10-3 and TRBJ2-7; D tentatively reads TRBD1 or TRBD2 (5 bases each). The CDR3 spans 14 residues. Germline V gene lookup returns CDR1 ENHRY and CDR2 SYGVKD. V was pared by 6 bases and J by 0 bases, with 12 bases between. The CDR3 sequence is CAIRPGRISYEQYF. DNA for the CDR3: TGTGCCATCAGACCGGGACGGATCTCCTACGAGCAGTACTTC.

The chain joins TRBV7-2 to TRBJ2-1; 12 bases are shared with TRBD2. Germline CDR1 is SGHTA and CDR2 is FQGNSA. The CDR3 spans 18 residues. V lost 5 bases, J lost 3 bases, and 11 bases stayed unmatched. CDR3 loop: CASSTTGTSGRYYNEQFF. The CDR3 bases are TGTGCCAGCAGCACCACCGGGACTAGCGGGCGGTACTACAATGAGCAGTTCTTC.

V usage is TRBV11-3 and J usage is TRBJ1-1; D perhaps matches TRBD1 (5 bases). The V end lost 7 bases, the J end lost 5 bases, and 20 bases lay between the germline ends. The CDR3 runs 15 residues. Germline V gene data show CDR1 as SGHNT and CDR2 as YENEEA. Here the CDR3 reads CASKPRDSRGTEAFF. The CDR3 nucleotides are TGTGCCAGCAAACCCCGGGACTCTCGTGGGACTGAAGCTTTCTTT.

For this clonotype: This may arise from a read error, as a much more abundant clone is one base away. The rearrangement links TRBV27 to TRBJ2-5; tentatively, D is TRBD2 (5 bases). The V gene's germline CDR1 is MNHEY and CDR2 SMNVEV (reference sequence). V lost 5 bases and J 4 bases, leaving 11 bases between the germline ends. This CDR3 is 13 amino acids long. CDR3 sequence reads: CASSRRRRETQYF. The DNA for the CDR3 is TGTGCCAGCAGTCGCAGGAGGCGAGAGACCCAGTACTTC.

The rearrangement joins TRBV20-1 to TRBJ1-1, with 8 bases aligning to TRBD1. The CDR3 length is 12 residues. The germline V gene encodes CDR1 DFQATT and CDR2 SNEGSKA (reference sequence). The CDR3 region has the DNA TGCAGGGCCGGACAGGGGAACACTGAAGCTTTCTTT. Translated, it gives CRAGQGNTEAFF.

This clonotype has a handful of counts. The chain recombines TRBV11-3 with TRBJ2-5, with TRBD1 matching 9 bases. The CDR3 runs 14 residues. After removal of 4 bases from V and 3 bases from J, the junction contained 3 bases not matched to a gene. In germline, CDR1 is SGHNT, CDR2 YENEEA. This CDR3 is CASSYRTGEETQYF. The CDR3 region has the DNA TGTGCCAGCAGCTACCGGACAGGGGAAGAGACCCAGTACTTC. Based on the CDR3 plus reference TRBV11-3 and TRBJ2-5, the full variable domain is EAGVVQSPRYKIIEKKQPVAFWCNPISGHNTLYWYLQNLGQGPELLIRYENEEAVDDSQLPKDRFSAERLKGVDSTLKIQPAELGDSAVYLCASSYRTGEETQYFGPGTRLLVL.

This clonotype has at least ten counts. This chain connects TRBV5-6 to TRBJ2-1; the match to TRBD2 covers 9 bases. Losses at the gene ends were 4 bases for V and 0 bases for J; bases not matched to a gene: 8. Germline V gives CDR1 SGHDT, CDR2 YYEEEE. The CDR3 has 17 residues. The CDR3 reads CASSGLAGLSSYNEQFF. The CDR3 DNA reads TGTGCCAGCAGCGGGCTAGCGGGGCTCAGCTCCTACAATGAGCAGTTCTTC.

This chain joins TRBV6-1 and TRBJ1-1; the D is unclear. Germline CDR1 is MNHNS and CDR2 is SASEGT. Trimming pared 2 bases from V and 1 base from J, leaving 11 bases between. CDR3 length: 15 residues. The CDR3 DNA reads TGTGCCAGCAGTGAATTGGGCCGAGCGAACACTGAAGCTTTCTTT. The encoded protein is CASSELGRANTEAFF.

This clonotype has ten or more counts. The chain employs TRBV24-1 and TRBJ2-1, with TRBD1 as a possible D gene (6 bases). Trimming removed 2 bases at V and 6 bases at J, with 13 bases between. There are 15 residues in the CDR3. CDR1 and CDR2 (germline): KGHDR, SFDVKD. CDR3: CATSDSRQVTNEQFF. For the CDR3, the DNA is TGTGCCACCAGTGATTCCCGACAGGTTACCAATGAGCAGTTCTTC.

The V gene is TRBV15, the J gene TRBJ2-1; maybe TRBD1 (6 bases). CDR1 is LNHNV and CDR2 is YYDKDF in the germline V gene (reference sequence). This CDR3 has 15 residues. V was clipped by 0 bases and J by 13 bases, with 19 bases between them. The DNA for the CDR3 is TGTGCCACCAGCAGAGATCCGGCAGGGGTGGAGACCCAGTTCTTC. Amino acid sequence: CATSRDPAGVETQFF.

V gene TRBV29-1 combines with J gene TRBJ2-5; 7 bases are shared with TRBD1. Germline V gene sequence: CDR1 SQVTM, CDR2 ANQGSEA. The J segment lost 11 bases and the V segment lost 1 base, leaving 7 bases of the junction unmatched. There are 12 residues in the CDR3. The CDR3 loop reads CSVEGRTGQQYF. CDR3 DNA sequence: TGCAGCGTTGAAGGACGGACAGGCCAGCAGTACTTC.

Only a few counts were recorded for this clonotype. J is TRBJ2-1 and V is TRBV20-1, with D perhaps TRBD2 (5 bases). Trimming removed 2 bases at V and 8 bases at J, with 13 bases between. Per germline, CDR1 DFQATT and CDR2 SNEGSKA (reference sequence). The CDR3 has 13 residues. The CDR3 loop is CSARLVPRDEQFF. CDR3 DNA: TGCAGTGCTAGACTAGTACCGCGGGATGAGCAGTTCTTC.

This clonotype has ten or more counts. V and J are TRBV20-1 and TRBJ2-3; D possibly matches TRBD1 or TRBD2 (5 bases each). Trimming cost V 3 bases and J 2 bases, with 12 bases left between them. CDR3 length: 14 residues. Germline CDR1 DFQATT, CDR2 SNEGSKA (reference sequence). The CDR3 region has the DNA TGCAGTGCTAGCAGGAAGGGGACCACAGATACGCAGTATTTT. This gives the protein CSASRKGTTDTQYF.

In this sample, this clonotype turned up many times. This sequence joins TRBV5-6 and TRBJ2-5; 7 bases agree with TRBD2. This CDR3 contains 13 residues. Trimming took 4 bases from V and 11 from J; bases not matched to a gene: 11. Germline values: CDR1 SGHDT, CDR2 YYEEEE. As DNA, the CDR3 is TGTGCCAGCAGCGCCCCCGGGGCCGGGGGGCAGTACTTC. Translating it yields CASSAPGAGGQYF.

This clonotype came up many times. The V call is TRBV12-3 or TRBV12-4, the J call TRBJ2-1, with 14 nucleotides matching TRBD2. V shed 6 bases, J shed 5 bases, and the junction held 3 bases outside the gene matches. The CDR3 has 15 amino acids. CDR3 nucleotides: TGTGCCAGCAGAGGACTAGCGGGGGGCAACAATGAGCAGTTCTTC. This encodes CASRGLAGGNNEQFF.

This rearrangement joins TRBV30 to TRBJ2-7; D gene unclear. V was shortened by 7 bases and J by 0 bases, with 10 bases between the two germline ends. The length of the CDR3 is 12 residues. From germline, CDR1 is GTSNPN and CDR2 SVGIG (reference sequence). DNA of the CDR3: TGTGCCTCCGGGTGGAGCTCCTACGAGCAGTACTTC. Protein product: CASGWSSYEQYF.

The genes are TRBV20-1 and TRBJ2-2, with D possibly TRBD2 on 5 matching bases. The V end lost 1 base, the J end lost 8 bases, and 23 bases lay between the germline ends. CDR1 and CDR2 (germline): DFQATT, SNEGSKA (reference sequence). The CDR3 sequence is 17 residues long. CDR3 bases: TGCAGTGCTAGAGCCACCGTAAGAGGGCTAGCTTCGGGGGAGCTGTTTTTT. This sequence encodes CSARATVRGLASGELFF.

This clonotype came up many times. The chain has TRBV7-9 and TRBJ2-1, with 9 bases aligning to TRBD2. Losses at the gene ends were 6 bases for V and 7 bases for J; bases not matched to a gene: 4. The CDR3 contains 13 residues. CDR1 and CDR2 (germline): SEHNR, FQNEAQ (reference sequence). The CDR3 bases are TGTGCCAGCAGTAGGACTAGCGTGAATGAGCAGTTCTTC. Protein sequence: CASSRTSVNEQFF.

Comment on this clonotype: This clone may be a read error of a much larger clone one base away. CDR3 region: CASSYGQGNHNEQFF. The CDR3 DNA sequence: TGTGCCAGCAGTTACGGCCAGGGGAACCACAATGAGCAGTTCTTC. The genes are TRBV6-2 or TRBV6-3 and TRBJ2-1; perhaps TRBD1 as D (6 bases). This CDR3 is built from 15 residues. The V end was cut by 2 bases, the J end by 5 bases, with 13 bases between. Per the germline V gene, CDR1 is MNHEY and CDR2 is SVGEGT.

A note on this clonotype: A much larger clonotype is one base distant, so this may be a read error. The chain uses TRBV6-2 or TRBV6-3 and TRBJ2-3, with 7 bases lining up with TRBD1. The CDR3 spans 13 residues. In germline, CDR1 is MNHEY, CDR2 SVGEGT. The CDR3 DNA reads as TGTGCCAGCAACCGACAGGGCGTAGATGCGCAGTATTTT. This translates into CASNRQGVDAQYF.

This clonotype occurred many times. This chain's CDR3 is CASSLRGQGLNSPLHF. The CDR3 bases are TGTGCCAGCAGTTTAAGGGGACAGGGACTAAATTCACCCCTCCACTTT. This sequence joins TRBV27 and TRBJ1-6; 9 bases map to TRBD1. This CDR3 contains 16 residues. J lost 7 bases, V lost 2 bases, and 6 bases had no gene match. CDR1 MNHEY and CDR2 SMNVEV come from the germline V gene (reference sequence).